The clone carrying this T cell receptor beta chain was seen only once. Its antigen is unidentified. Other DNA sequences in the sample encode the same CDR3. This sample is drawn from a study of cytomegalovirus exposure and HLA in healthy donors. Study results and caveats: First-cohort TCR clusters tended to co-occur in the 90 to 150 validation repertoires, a later analysis found. While the bulk of TCR sequences proved rare, some public TCRs turned up in many donors.

Libraries were prepared by immunoSEQ multiplex PCR; TCRdb keeps only in-frame clonotypes and omits some of them. The table includes 250,000 to 400,000 clones, approximately 85% detected once. The clonotype comes from a man under 40 in good health and CMV-seronegative. The specimen was PBMCs.

As DNA, the CDR3 is TGCGCCAGCAGCTCTTCCTACGAGCAGTACTTC. Translated: CASSSSYEQYF. This rearrangement joins TRBV5-1 to TRBJ2-7, with D unresolved. CDR1 and CDR2 from the germline V gene are SGHRS and YFSETQ. Between the trimmed V and J ends, which lost 3 bases and 1 base, there was a span of 2 bases. The CDR3 is made up of 11 amino acids.